Each of the 21 T cell receptor beta chains below was sequenced from the same sample in a study of blood T cell repertoires in COVID-19. TCRdb's table, derived via immunoSEQ multiplex PCR, lists solely in-frame clones and lacks some. Here the sample spans around 93,000 clones, over 70% being singletons. Input material: peripheral blood. These receptors were obtained from a woman older than 75 with acute or convalescent COVID-19.

The rearrangement joins TRBV7-9 to TRBJ2-1; maybe TRBD2 (7 bases). The CDR3 loop spans 14 amino acids. Per germline, CDR1 SEHNR and CDR2 FQNEAQ (reference sequence). Trimming left V 7 bases short and J 6 bases short, with 16 bases between. The CDR3, as DNA: TGTGCCAGCACTGTCGGGGGGCGCTTCAATGAGCAGTTCTTC. This codes for CASTVGGRFNEQFF.

The chain combines TRBV19 with TRBJ1-2, with D maybe TRBD1 (6 bases). The length of the CDR3 is 14 residues. From germline, CDR1 is LNHDA and CDR2 SQIVND (reference sequence). Trimming took off 6 bases at V and 0 bases at J, with 11 bases between the two ends. CDR3 bases: TGTGCCAGTAGGTACAGGGATCCTAACTATGGCTACACCTTC. It specifies CASRYRDPNYGYTF. Full variable domain (missing parts from reference TRBV19 and TRBJ1-2): DGGITQSPKYLFRKEGQNVTLSCEQNLNHDAMYWYRQDPGQGLRLIYYSQIVNDFQKGDIAEGYSVSREKKESFPLTVTSAQKNPTAFYLCASRYRDPNYGYTFGSGTRLTVV.

V gene TRBV10-3 combines with J gene TRBJ2-4; maybe TRBD2 (5 bases). CDR3 length equals 13 residues. The V gene lost 8 bases and the J gene lost 8 bases, with 16 bases spanning the gap. Per the germline V gene, CDR1 is ENHRY and CDR2 is SYGVKD. CDR3 DNA sequence: TGTGCCATCCGGGCCGGGAATGGTGACATTCAGTACTTC. Translated: CAIRAGNGDIQYF.

CDR3 region: CASTPGGAGGADTQYF. CDR3 bases: TGTGCCAGCACCCCCGGGGGGGCGGGAGGTGCAGATACGCAGTATTTT. The J gene is TRBJ2-3, the V gene TRBV28, with 8 bases aligning to TRBD2. CDR3 length: 16 amino acids. The J segment lost 4 bases and the V segment lost 7 bases, leaving 13 bases of the junction unmatched. The germline CDR1 and CDR2 sequences are MDHEN and SYDVKM.

This clone was detected only a few times. The rearrangement links TRBV3-1 (or the pseudogene TRBV3-2) to TRBJ1-2; D ambiguous. There are 13 residues in the CDR3. Germline-derived CDR1 and CDR2 are LGHDT and YNNKEL (reference sequence). V was clipped by 4 bases and J by 4 bases, with 10 bases between them. In DNA form, the CDR3 reads TGTGCCAGCAGCCGAGCGGGTCCCTATGGCTACACCTTC. Its translation: CASSRAGPYGYTF.

This clone was observed a handful of times. This chain links TRBV29-1 with TRBJ2-1; TRBD2 matches at 7 bases. CDR3 size: 14 residues. V shed 8 bases and J 9 bases; nucleotides not matched to a gene: 16. CDR1 and CDR2 from the germline V gene are SQVTM and ANQGSEA. CDR3 amino acids: CSLNLAVAGSEQFF. The CDR3 nucleotides are TGCAGCCTAAACCTAGCGGTCGCGGGGAGTGAGCAGTTCTTC.

The chain joins TRBV3-1 (or the pseudogene TRBV3-2) to TRBJ1-3; D possibly corresponds to TRBD1 (6 bases). The CDR3 is made up of 15 amino acids. Germline V gene sequence: CDR1 LGHDT, CDR2 YNNKEL (reference sequence). V gave up 4 bases and J gave up 0 bases, with 10 bases separating them. As DNA, the CDR3 is TGTGCCAGCAGCCTCAGGGGCCGCTCTGGAAACACCATATATTTT. Translating it yields CASSLRGRSGNTIYF.

This chain uses TRBV5-1 with TRBJ2-2; 8 bases map to TRBD2. V lost 1 base and J lost 3; bases outside the gene matches: 5. Germline values: CDR1 SGHRS, CDR2 YFSETQ. This CDR3 spans 16 amino acids. The CDR3 loop reads CASSLSGGGDTGELFF. Here the CDR3 DNA reads TGCGCCAGCAGCTTGAGCGGGGGCGGAGACACCGGGGAGCTGTTTTTT.

The V gene is TRBV15, the J gene TRBJ1-2, with 9 bases identical to TRBD1. The CDR3 runs 18 residues. CDR1 LNHNV and CDR2 YYDKDF come from the germline V gene (reference sequence). Trimming took 1 base from V and 4 from J; bases not matched to a gene: 13. The CDR3 protein is CATSRALGQGGYGYGYTF. CDR3 in DNA: TGTGCCACCAGCAGAGCCCTGGGACAGGGAGGGTACGGCTATGGCTACACCTTC. Variable domain in full (rest from reference TRBV15 and TRBJ1-2): DAMVIQNPRYQVTQFGKPVTLSCSQTLNHNVMYWYQQKSSQAPKLLFHYYDKDFNNEADTPDNFQSRRPNTSFCFLDIRSPGLGDTAMYLCATSRALGQGGYGYGYTFGSGTRLTVV.

Only a few counts were recorded for this clone. The chain has TRBV7-3 and TRBJ2-3; possible D gene TRBD2, 6 bases. CDR3 length: 16 residues. Germline CDR1 SGHTA, CDR2 FQGTGA. V was trimmed by 2 bases and J by 0 bases, leaving 12 bases between them. CDR3 sequence (DNA): TGTGCCAGCAGCTTACGCGGGGCCATTAGCACAGATACGCAGTATTTT. It specifies CASSLRGAISTDTQYF.

The count of this clone is one. The chain combines TRBV5-4 with TRBJ1-2, with D perhaps TRBD1 (5 bases). The CDR3 length is 15 residues. The germline V and J ends were trimmed by 1 base and 4 bases, with 14 bases remaining between them. Germline V gene lookup returns CDR1 SGHNT and CDR2 YYREEE (reference sequence). CDR3 in amino acids: CASSLPWGGSYGYTF. The CDR3 DNA reads as TGTGCCAGCAGCTTGCCCTGGGGGGGAAGCTATGGCTACACCTTC.

The rearrangement uses TRBV28 and TRBJ2-7; a weak D match, TRBD2 (7 bases). V lost 6 bases, J lost 9 bases, and 15 bases lay in between. The V gene's germline CDR1 is MDHEN and CDR2 SYDVKM. The CDR3 covers 12 residues. The DNA of the CDR3 is TGTGCCAGCAGACTTCGGGGGGCAGGGCAGTACTTC. Residues: CASRLRGAGQYF.

The chain links TRBV11-2 to TRBJ1-5, with D uncertain. The CDR3 has 14 residues. CDR1 SGHAT and CDR2 FQNNGV come from the germline V gene. The germline V and J ends were trimmed by 0 bases and 3 bases, with 6 bases remaining between them. CDR3 protein: CASSLDRYNQPQHF. The CDR3, as DNA: TGTGCCAGCAGCTTAGACAGGTACAATCAGCCCCAGCATTTT.

The gene calls are TRBV27 and TRBJ1-6; D perhaps matches TRBD1 (6 bases). The V gene lost 4 bases and the J gene lost 0 bases, with 13 bases spanning the gap. CDR3 length: 17 amino acids. Per the germline V gene, CDR1 is MNHEY and CDR2 is SMNVEV (reference sequence). The CDR3 DNA reads as TGTGCCAGCAGTTCACCCAGGGGCAGCTCCTATAATTCACCCCTCCACTTT. Translating it yields CASSSPRGSSYNSPLHF.

CDR3 sequence (DNA): TGCAGCGCAGGACCGGGGGAGGGGACCCAGTACTTC. Its translation is CSAGPGEGTQYF. This chain connects TRBV29-1 to TRBJ2-5; TRBD2 matches at 7 bases. This CDR3 spans 12 amino acids. Germline V gene sequence: CDR1 SQVTM, CDR2 ANQGSEA. J gave up 7 bases and V 7 bases, and 9 bases lay outside the gene matches.

The sample holds a few counts of this clone. Other DNA sequences in the sample encode the same CDR3. The gene calls are TRBV7-2 and TRBJ1-5; no reliable D call. This CDR3 contains 12 residues. The V end was cut by 3 bases, the J end by 3 bases, with 3 bases between. Germline-derived CDR1 and CDR2 are SGHTA and FQGNSA. CDR3 nucleotide sequence: TGTGCCAGCAGCTTCAACAATCAGCCCCAGCATTTT. This sequence encodes CASSFNNQPQHF.

The table lists this clone with a count of one. The J gene is TRBJ1-2, the V gene TRBV24-1, with TRBD1 identical over 8 bases. Germline CDR1 KGHDR, CDR2 SFDVKD. With V trimmed by 7 bases and J by 5 bases, 17 bases remained unmatched. There are 17 residues in the CDR3. The CDR3, as DNA: TGTGCCACCAGGGGAAGGACAGGGTCGGATACGACGTATGGCTACACCTTC. Its protein is CATRGRTGSDTTYGYTF.

A few counts support this clone. V and J are TRBV5-4 and TRBJ1-2; D might be TRBD1 (6 bases). The germline V and J ends were trimmed by 4 bases and 8 bases, with 18 bases remaining between them. Germline V gives CDR1 SGHNT, CDR2 YYREEE (reference sequence). This CDR3 comprises 14 residues. The CDR3 is CASSRDRTSGGYTF. In nucleotides, the CDR3 is TGTGCCAGCAGCAGAGACAGGACGTCGGGCGGCTACACCTTC.

This chain connects TRBV24-1 to TRBJ2-6; D not resolved. V was clipped by 12 bases and J by 2 bases, with 7 bases between them. CDR3 length: 12 residues. Germline V gene lookup returns CDR1 KGHDR and CDR2 SFDVKD. The CDR3 DNA sequence: TGTGCCGCCGGTACTGGGGCCAACGTCCTGACTTTC. This encodes CAAGTGANVLTF.

This chain joins TRBV30 and TRBJ1-2, with D maybe TRBD1 (5 bases). The CDR3 spans 15 residues. Germline CDR1 GTSNPN, CDR2 SVGIG (reference sequence). Trimming removed 4 bases from V and 8 bases from J, with 23 bases in between. The CDR3 spells CAWTGREDGGLGYTF. CDR3 nucleotide sequence: TGTGCCTGGACGGGCAGGGAGGACGGGGGACTCGGCTACACCTTC.

V gene TRBV9 combines with J gene TRBJ1-5, with 7 bases matching TRBD1. The CDR3 has 15 residues. After removal of 0 bases from V and 6 bases from J, the junction contained 6 bases not matched to a gene. Germline V gives CDR1 SGDLS, CDR2 YYNGEE. Here the CDR3 reads CASSVGGQGGQPQHF. The CDR3 DNA is TGTGCCAGCAGCGTAGGCGGCCAGGGGGGTCAGCCCCAGCATTTT.